Presented here are 31 T cell receptor beta chains from one specimen sequenced in a study of OX40 agonist ivuxolimab in advanced cancers. Method: immunoSEQ multiplex PCR; TCRdb's copy keeps in-frame clones and lacks some. The sample carries roughly 49,000 clones, approximately 86% recorded once. The starting material was CD4+ or CD8+ T cells sorted from blood, obtained in a trial of the OX40 agonist ivuxolimab. Receptor source: an adult with an advanced solid tumor such as melanoma, head and neck, liver or kidney cancer.

This chain uses TRBV6-6 with TRBJ1-1; 7 bases line up with TRBD1. With V trimmed by 2 bases and J by 0 bases, 0 bases remained unmatched. The CDR3 covers 14 residues. Per germline, CDR1 MNHNY and CDR2 SVGAGI (reference sequence). CDR3 DNA: TGTGCCAGCAGTTACGGGACAGTGAACACTGAAGCTTTCTTT. It is translated as CASSYGTVNTEAFF.

This clone was seen a single time. The rearrangement joins TRBV11-2 to TRBJ2-7, with 12 bases identical to TRBD2. V trimming: 5 bases; J trimming: 1 base; junction bases outside the gene matches: 3. Germline-derived CDR1 and CDR2 are SGHAT and FQNNGV. The CDR3 is 15 amino acids. CDR3 region: CASSTSGGRSYEQYF. As DNA, the CDR3 is TGTGCCAGCAGCACTAGCGGGGGGAGGTCCTACGAGCAGTACTTC. Looking up the rest from reference TRBV11-2 and TRBJ2-7 gives the full variable domain: EAGVAQSPRYKIIEKRQSVAFWCNPISGHATLYWYQQILGQGPKLLIQFQNNGVVDDSQLPKDRFSAERLKGVDSTLKIQPAKLEDSAVYLCASSTSGGRSYEQYFGPGTRLTVT.

The chain links TRBV4-1 to TRBJ2-5, with 8 positions matching TRBD2. Germline V CDR1 and CDR2: MGHRA, YSYEKL. Losses at the gene ends were 4 bases for V and 7 bases for J; bases not matched to a gene: 17. This CDR3 comprises 17 residues. The CDR3 loop reads CASSPRGGAGGQGTQYF. The CDR3 DNA sequence: TGCGCCAGCAGCCCACGGGGAGGGGCGGGAGGTCAGGGGACCCAGTACTTC.

V gene TRBV19 combines with J gene TRBJ2-1, with D perhaps matching TRBD1 (7 bases). CDR1 and CDR2 (germline): LNHDA, SQIVND (reference sequence). V lost 4 bases and J lost 4, with 14 bases in between. The CDR3 is 15 residues long. CDR3 in DNA: TGTGCCAGTAGTAAAGGACAGGCGGGATACAATGAGCAGTTCTTC. Translation: CASSKGQAGYNEQFF.

This chain's CDR3 is CASSTGQGGSDTQYF. The CDR3 nucleotides read TGTGCCAGTAGTACGGGACAGGGGGGTTCAGATACGCAGTATTTT. The chain uses TRBV19 and TRBJ2-3, with TRBD1 identical over 11 bases. The germline V gene encodes CDR1 LNHDA and CDR2 SQIVND (reference sequence). The CDR3 covers 15 residues. Unmatched junction bases numbered 4, after V lost 4 bases and J lost 4 bases.

This clone was recorded once. This chain joins TRBV28 and TRBJ2-5; D may be TRBD2 (7 bases). This CDR3 is 16 amino acids long. Germline CDR1 is MDHEN and CDR2 is SYDVKM. The V end lost 4 bases, the J end lost 6 bases, and 21 bases lay between the germline ends. The CDR3 sequence: CASSSLGGGRGKTQYF. In DNA form, the CDR3 reads TGTGCCAGCAGTTCCCTAGGGGGGGGAAGAGGAAAGACCCAGTACTTC.

This chain connects TRBV7-3 to TRBJ1-2, with D possibly TRBD1 on 5 matching bases. The ends were cut back, 4 bases at V and 8 bases at J, with 29 bases in the middle. The germline gives CDR1 SGHTA, CDR2 FQGTGA. CDR3 length: 18 residues. This CDR3 is CASSSKGREGPVGWGYTF. In DNA, the CDR3 is TGTGCCAGCAGCTCTAAGGGTAGGGAGGGACCGGTGGGATGGGGCTACACCTTC.

This chain joins TRBV2 and TRBJ1-2; D gene uncertain. The CDR3 runs 15 residues. From germline, CDR1 is SNHLY and CDR2 FYNNEI. The V gene lost 6 bases and the J gene lost 2 bases, with 16 bases spanning the gap. The CDR3 loop is CASRGFQDQNYGYTF. The CDR3 coding sequence is TGTGCCAGCAGGGGATTTCAGGATCAAAACTATGGCTACACCTTC. Drawing the rest from reference TRBV2 and TRBJ1-2, the complete variable domain is EPEVTQTPSHQVTQMGQEVILRCVPISNHLYFYWYRQILGQKVEFLVSFYNNEISEKSEIFDDQFSVERPDGSNFTLKIRSTKLEDSAMYFCASRGFQDQNYGYTFGSGTRLTVV.

The V and J genes are TRBV19 and TRBJ2-5; TRBD2 matches 9 bases. CDR1 and CDR2 (germline): LNHDA, SQIVND (reference sequence). Trimming removed 1 base from V and 1 base from J; junction bases left unmatched: 7. This CDR3 comprises 17 residues. The CDR3 protein is CASSIGRATSGQETQYF. The CDR3, as DNA: TGTGCCAGTAGTATAGGGAGGGCGACTAGCGGCCAAGAGACCCAGTACTTC. Complete variable domain (other parts from reference TRBV19 and TRBJ2-5): DGGITQSPKYLFRKEGQNVTLSCEQNLNHDAMYWYRQDPGQGLRLIYYSQIVNDFQKGDIAEGYSVSREKKESFPLTVTSAQKNPTAFYLCASSIGRATSGQETQYFGPGTRLLVL.

This clone was recorded only once. CDR3 protein: CASSQDGAGRETQYF. Written as DNA, the CDR3 is TGCGCCAGCAGCCAAGATGGGGCAGGGCGAGAGACCCAGTACTTC. The rearrangement uses TRBV4-3 and TRBJ2-5, with D perhaps TRBD1 (5 bases). V was pared by 0 bases and J by 4 bases, with 12 bases between. CDR1 is LGHNA, CDR2 YSLEER, per germline. The CDR3 loop spans 15 amino acids.

About this clone: The sample contains more than one DNA sequence encoding this CDR3. V and J are TRBV10-2 and TRBJ1-1; D gene uncertain. Between the trimmed V and J ends, which lost 0 bases and 1 base, there was a span of 3 bases. The CDR3 is made up of 13 amino acids. The germline gives CDR1 WSHSY, CDR2 SAAADI. CDR3 loop: CASSESGNTEAFF. In nucleotides, the CDR3 is TGCGCCAGCAGTGAGTCAGGGAACACTGAAGCTTTCTTT.

The rearrangement joins TRBV2 to TRBJ1-3, with D possibly TRBD1 on 6 matching bases. Trimming pared 4 bases from V and 0 bases from J, leaving 7 bases between. CDR1 and CDR2 from the germline V gene are SNHLY and FYNNEI. The length of the CDR3 is 14 residues. The CDR3 DNA is TGTGCCAGCAGTGGGACAGTCTCTGGAAACACCATATATTTT. Encoded protein: CASSGTVSGNTIYF.

CDR3 region: CASSVQNTGELFF. DNA for the CDR3: TGTGCCAGCAGTGTACAAAACACCGGGGAGCTGTTTTTT. The chain has TRBV6-1 and TRBJ2-2; D unresolved. Trimming stripped 4 bases from V and 2 bases from J, with 5 bases between. This CDR3 contains 13 residues. Germline V lookup: CDR1 MNHNS, CDR2 SASEGT.

The chain uses TRBV11-2 and TRBJ1-2; TRBD1 is a possible D gene (5 bases). Per germline, CDR1 SGHAT and CDR2 FQNNGV. The CDR3 has 12 residues. V lost 0 bases to trimming and J lost 8 bases, with 7 bases between them. Written as DNA, the CDR3 is TGTGCCAGCAGCTTAGAAGGGGACGGCTACACCTTC. Protein product: CASSLEGDGYTF.

The V gene is TRBV10-3, the J gene TRBJ2-7; the D gene is possibly TRBD1 (6 bases). The V end was cut by 7 bases, the J end by 3 bases, with 16 bases between. Germline V lookup: CDR1 ENHRY, CDR2 SYGVKD. The CDR3 totals 14 residues. This chain's CDR3 is CAITPGVGGYEQYF. CDR3 nucleotide sequence: TGTGCCATCACCCCAGGGGTAGGGGGCTACGAGCAGTACTTC.

The gene calls are TRBV6-5 and TRBJ2-5, with D unclear. The J call may be incorrect, as the DNA end agrees better with TRBJ2-7. The CDR3 totals 16 residues. Germline lookup yields CDR1 MNHEY and CDR2 SVGAGI. The DNA of the CDR3 is TGTGCCAGCAGTTTACAGACATCGCCCCTTTCCAACGAGCAGTACTTC. Translation gives CASSLQTSPLSNEQYF.

The J gene is TRBJ1-1, the V gene TRBV6-6; the match to TRBD1 covers 7 bases. This CDR3 is built from 14 residues. Germline V gene data show CDR1 as MNHNY and CDR2 as SVGAGI (reference sequence). Trimming took 4 bases from V and 6 from J; bases not matched to a gene: 8. CDR3 region: CASSLPRGVPEAFF. In DNA, the CDR3 is TGTGCCAGCAGTTTACCCAGGGGGGTACCTGAAGCTTTCTTT.

The CDR3 is CASSPARVYRDEQFF. CDR3 sequence (DNA): TGTGCCAGCAGCCCCGCCAGGGTATATCGCGATGAGCAGTTCTTC. V and J are TRBV9 and TRBJ2-1, with a possible D match to TRBD1 (5 bases). Germline assignment: CDR1 SGDLS and CDR2 YYNGEE. The germline V and J ends were trimmed by 4 bases and 8 bases, with 19 bases remaining between them. CDR3 size: 15 residues.

As for this clone: A read error may explain this, as a much larger clone is one base away. This sequence joins TRBV11-1 and TRBJ2-7; D unclear. CDR1 and CDR2 from the germline V gene are SGHAT and FQDESV (reference sequence). This CDR3 comprises 14 residues. The V end lost 3 bases, the J end lost 2 bases, and 11 bases lay between the germline ends. The CDR3 loop reads CASSFTRNPYEQYF. In DNA, the CDR3 is TGTGCCAGCAGCTTTACAAGGAATCCCTACGAGCAGTACTTC. The whole variable domain, filled in from reference TRBV11-1 and TRBJ2-7, reads EAEVAQSPRYKITEKSQAVAFWCDPISGHATLYWYRQILGQGPELLVQFQDESVVDDSQLPKDRFSAERLKGVDSTLKIQPAELGDSAMYLCASSFTRNPYEQYFGPGTRLTVT.

The chain carries TRBV6-5 and TRBJ2-3; D is possibly TRBD2 (5 bases). The germline V and J ends were trimmed by 6 bases and 2 bases, with 12 bases remaining between them. This CDR3 comprises 14 residues. Germline CDR1 MNHEY, CDR2 SVGAGI. This chain's CDR3 is CASSRGISTDTQYF. CDR3 DNA: TGTGCCAGCAGCCGAGGGATTTCCACAGATACGCAGTATTTT.

This chain links TRBV6-5 with TRBJ2-3, with D possibly being TRBD1 (5 bases). V lost 0 bases and J 0 bases, leaving 7 bases between the germline ends. Looked up from germline, CDR1 is MNHEY and CDR2 is SVGAGI. The CDR3 is made up of 15 amino acids. CDR3 sequence (DNA): TGTGCCAGCAGTTACTCCCAGGGAAGCACAGATACGCAGTATTTT. It encodes CASSYSQGSTDTQYF.

V and J are TRBV10-1 and TRBJ2-5, with D tentatively TRBD2 (7 bases). CDR1 and CDR2 from the germline V gene are WNHNN and SYGVQD (reference sequence). The CDR3 loop spans 14 amino acids. V was pared by 5 bases and J by 5 bases, with 15 bases between. CDR3 residues: CASSREGERETQYF. The CDR3 DNA is TGCGCCAGCAGTAGGGAGGGGGAGAGGGAGACCCAGTACTTC.

This chain joins TRBV7-3 and TRBJ2-2; either TRBD1 or TRBD2 may fit D (5 bases each). Deletions cut 5 bases from V and 2 bases from J, with 15 bases between. CDR1 SGHTA and CDR2 FQGTGA come from the germline V gene. This CDR3 spans 16 amino acids. CDR3 residues: CASSPRGPPNTGELFF. CDR3 in DNA: TGTGCCAGCAGCCCAAGGGGACCTCCTAACACCGGGGAGCTGTTTTTT.

This clone appeared a single time. This rearrangement joins TRBV6-1 to TRBJ1-2; D is possibly TRBD1 (5 bases). Germline V gene sequence: CDR1 MNHNS, CDR2 SASEGT. With 2 bases removed from V and 7 bases from J, the gap between germline ends came to 14 bases. This CDR3 is 14 amino acids long. The CDR3 DNA reads TGTGCCAGCAGTGAAAGTCCCCAGGGTGGTGGCTACACCTTC. Protein: CASSESPQGGGYTF.

This clone occurred a few times. The V call is TRBV6-1, the J call TRBJ2-7; 9 positions match TRBD2. V gave up 0 bases and J gave up 0 bases; unmatched junction bases: 0. Germline V gene lookup returns CDR1 MNHNS and CDR2 SASEGT. The CDR3 length is 15 residues. The CDR3: CASSEASGSSYEQYF. The DNA for the CDR3 is TGTGCCAGCAGTGAAGCTAGCGGGAGCTCCTACGAGCAGTACTTC.

The CDR3 spells CASSLYPSGRSYNEQFF. DNA of the CDR3: TGTGCCAGCAGTTTATACCCTAGCGGGAGGAGCTACAATGAGCAGTTCTTC. This chain uses TRBV27 with TRBJ2-1, with 11 bases fitting TRBD2. From germline, CDR1 is MNHEY and CDR2 SMNVEV (reference sequence). This CDR3 contains 17 residues. V lost 1 base to trimming and J lost 3 bases; unmatched junction nucleotides: 5.

The rearrangement uses TRBV2 and TRBJ2-7; 7 nucleotides agree with TRBD1. V shed 8 bases, J shed 6 bases, and the junction held 10 bases outside the gene matches. The CDR3 covers 13 residues. In germline, CDR1 is SNHLY, CDR2 FYNNEI. DNA of the CDR3: TGTGCCAGCCAAACCACAGGGGTTGGCGAGCAGTACTTC. This sequence encodes CASQTTGVGEQYF.

This chain links TRBV11-2 with TRBJ2-4, with D perhaps given as TRBD1 or TRBD2 (5 bases each). The CDR3 extends over 13 amino acids. Germline V gene lookup returns CDR1 SGHAT and CDR2 FQNNGV. V lost 6 bases to trimming and J lost 7 bases, with 13 bases between them. CDR3 sequence reads: CASSRDGGNIQYF. In DNA form, the CDR3 reads TGTGCCAGCAGTCGGGACGGCGGGAACATTCAGTACTTC. The variable domain in full, completed from reference TRBV11-2 and TRBJ2-4, reads EAGVAQSPRYKIIEKRQSVAFWCNPISGHATLYWYQQILGQGPKLLIQFQNNGVVDDSQLPKDRFSAERLKGVDSTLKIQPAKLEDSAVYLCASSRDGGNIQYFGAGTRLSVL.

The chain joins TRBV7-9 to TRBJ2-5; TRBD1 agrees at 8 bases. In germline, CDR1 is SEHNR, CDR2 FQNEAQ (reference sequence). V lost 1 base, J lost 4 bases, and 17 bases stayed unmatched. The CDR3 extends over 19 amino acids. CDR3 amino acids: CASSLGRDRSDLGGETQYF. For the CDR3, the DNA is TGTGCCAGCAGCTTAGGCCGGGACAGGTCGGACCTTGGGGGAGAGACCCAGTACTTC.

This clone was observed many times. V usage is TRBV2 and J usage is TRBJ2-7; 8 bases are a match to TRBD2. Per germline, CDR1 SNHLY and CDR2 FYNNEI. J gave up 2 bases and V 5 bases, and 11 bases lay outside the gene matches. This CDR3 is 16 amino acids long. CDR3: CASSYSSSGAAYEQYF. CDR3 nucleotide sequence: TGTGCCAGCAGTTACTCGAGTAGCGGGGCCGCCTACGAGCAGTACTTC.

Only one count was recorded for this clone. The chain couples TRBV14 to TRBJ1-1, with D possibly TRBD1 on 5 matching bases. Between the trimmed V and J ends, which lost 3 bases and 11 bases, there was a span of 16 bases. This CDR3 is built from 13 residues. Germline CDR1 and CDR2: SGHDN and FVKESK. This chain's CDR3 is CASSHWDVRRAFF. The CDR3 nucleotides are TGTGCCAGCAGCCATTGGGACGTAAGAAGGGCTTTCTTT.